The 10 T cell receptor beta chains in this list originate from one sample, sequenced in a study of T-cell reconstitution after alpha-beta-depleted transplantation in children. As it was prepared, the TCRbeta library received unique molecular identifiers. TCRdb reanalysed the PCR reads using MiXCR and keeps one entry per CDR3 protein. The sample holds 500,000 to 750,000 distinct CDR3 sequences; 20% to 30% are singletons and the top ten take about a third. The specimen was PBMCs, collected before TCRalphabeta/CD19-depleted stem cell transplant. The receptors here all came from a boy in the first two years of life with Wiskott-Aldrich syndrome, due to receive a stem cell transplant.

This clonotype was observed a handful of times. The chain joins TRBV7-8 to TRBJ2-3, with D perhaps TRBD1 or TRBD2 (5 bases each). V dropped 6 bases and J dropped 1 base, with 14 bases sitting between them. CDR1 and CDR2 (germline): SGHVS, FQNEAQ. The CDR3 spans 15 residues. CDR3 sequence reads: CASSGGGSRTDTQYF. CDR3 DNA: TGTGCCAGCAGTGGTGGGGGTTCCCGCACAGATACGCAGTATTTT.

The chain employs TRBV5-6 and TRBJ2-3, with 11 bases that match TRBD1. V lost 2 bases and J lost 5; bases outside the gene matches: 4. The V gene's germline CDR1 is SGHDT and CDR2 YYEEEE. The CDR3 is 15 amino acids. The CDR3 loop is CASSLPDRGRDTQYF. The CDR3 nucleotides are TGTGCCAGCAGCTTACCGGACAGGGGGCGAGATACGCAGTATTTT.

This clonotype has only a few counts. The CDR3 nucleotides are TGCGCCAGCAGCTTGGCCCTACTACAGACCCAGTACTTC. As protein: CASSLALLQTQYF. V is TRBV5-1 and J is TRBJ2-5; D call uncertain. V was pared by 0 bases and J by 6 bases, with 9 bases between. CDR3 length: 13 amino acids. Per the germline V gene, CDR1 is SGHRS and CDR2 is YFSETQ.

V usage is TRBV20-1 and J usage is TRBJ2-5; the D is unclear. The CDR3 has 11 amino acids. The germline V and J ends were trimmed by 6 bases and 4 bases, with 9 bases remaining between them. Per germline, CDR1 DFQATT and CDR2 SNEGSKA (reference sequence). CDR3 sequence: CSAGSPETQYF. CDR3 sequence (DNA): TGCAGTGCCGGCAGTCCAGAGACCCAGTACTTC.

Only a few counts were recorded for this clonotype. This CDR3 is CASSVAGTSGSSYNEQFF. The CDR3 nucleotides read TGTGCCAGCAGCGTAGCTGGGACTAGCGGGAGCTCCTACAATGAGCAGTTCTTC. The chain recombines TRBV9 with TRBJ2-1; 14 bases agree with TRBD2. CDR3 length equals 18 residues. Losses at the gene ends were 0 bases for V and 0 bases for J; bases not matched to a gene: 2. CDR1 SGDLS and CDR2 YYNGEE come from the germline V gene.

A few counts support this clonotype. This sequence joins TRBV7-8 and TRBJ1-5; the D gene is possibly TRBD1 (6 bases). The CDR3 is 15 amino acids. V was shortened by 5 bases and J by 7 bases, with 18 bases between the two germline ends. In germline, CDR1 is SGHVS, CDR2 FQNEAQ. The CDR3 here is CASSKVWGAGQPQHF. In nucleotides, the CDR3 is TGTGCCAGCAGCAAGGTGTGGGGGGCCGGGCAGCCCCAGCATTTT.

The genes are TRBV5-1 and TRBJ1-1, with 10 bases matching TRBD1. In germline, CDR1 is SGHRS, CDR2 YFSETQ. The ends lost 4 bases at V and 1 base at J; junction bases unmatched: 7. This CDR3 region has 16 residues. The CDR3 DNA reads as TGCGCCAGCAGCCCCAAACGACAGGGGGCGAACACTGAAGCTTTCTTT. Amino acid sequence: CASSPKRQGANTEAFF.

V is TRBV12-3 or TRBV12-4 and J is TRBJ1-2; TRBD1 aligns across 10 bases. The V segment lost 5 bases and the J segment 8 bases; nucleotides outside the gene matches: 8. The CDR3 loop spans 14 amino acids. The DNA for the CDR3 is TGTGCCAGCAGTCGCCTTGGACAGGGGGGAGGCTACACCTTC. It is translated as CASSRLGQGGGYTF.

V and J are TRBV15 and TRBJ2-5; 8 bases match TRBD1. After removal of 0 bases from V and 7 bases from J, the junction contained 7 bases not matched to a gene. CDR1 and CDR2 from the germline V gene are LNHNV and YYDKDF (reference sequence). The CDR3 consists of 15 residues. CDR3 sequence (DNA): TGTGCCACCAGCAGAGACGGGCAGGGGGCGGTGACCCAGTACTTC. It codes for CATSRDGQGAVTQYF.

This clonotype was found a few times. J is TRBJ2-3 and V is TRBV29-1; 10 nucleotides agree with TRBD2. Germline assignment: CDR1 SQVTM and CDR2 ANQGSEA. This CDR3 is 15 amino acids long. The V and J ends lost 1 base and 4 bases, in that order; junction bases with no gene match: 5. The CDR3 region has the DNA TGCAGCGTTGAAGGGGGGCTAGCGGGAGCAGATACGCAGTATTTT. Protein sequence: CSVEGGLAGADTQYF.